A single sample gave rise to the 25 T cell receptor beta chains below, sequenced in a study of T cells in Graves' hyperthyroidism and ophthalmopathy. TCR beta CDR3 regions were amplified from RNA transcripts. Carried out on the TCR CDR3, a first-round RT-PCR used the HTBI primer set. TCRdb re-called the multiplex PCR reads through MiXCR, storing one row per CDR3 protein. The sample has about 340,000 distinct CDR3 sequences, over 15% seen once. Source material: blood. These TCRs come from a woman between 45 and 65 years old with Graves' hyperthyroidism.

This clonotype appeared many times. The chain is built from TRBV5-1 and TRBJ2-1; D is unresolved. CDR3 length: 13 amino acids. The V gene lost 4 bases and the J gene lost 9 bases, with 14 bases spanning the gap. Germline CDR1 is SGHRS and CDR2 is YFSETQ. CDR3 nucleotide sequence: TGCGCCAGCAGCCCAGACCCACACCTTGAGCAGTTCTTC. Amino acids: CASSPDPHLEQFF. Full variable domain (outside the CDR3, taken from reference TRBV5-1 and TRBJ2-1): KAGVTQTPRYLIKTRGQQVTLSCSPISGHRSVSWYQQTPGQGLQFLFEYFSETQRNKGNFPGRFSGRQFSNSRSEMNVSTLELGDSALYLCASSPDPHLEQFFGPGTRLTVL.

This clonotype was seen only a few times. The CDR3 coding sequence is TGCAGTGCTCCCTGGGGACTCCAAGAGACCCAGTACTTC. This gives the protein CSAPWGLQETQYF. The rearrangement uses TRBV20-1 and TRBJ2-5, with D perhaps TRBD2 (6 bases). This CDR3 contains 13 residues. V was cut by 5 bases and J by 1 base, with 11 bases left in between. Germline V gene sequence: CDR1 DFQATT, CDR2 SNEGSKA (reference sequence).

This clonotype was recorded many times. The CDR3 DNA is TGTGCCAGTAGAAACGGACAACCAAGCGCTGAAGCTTTCTTT. Translated, it gives CASRNGQPSAEAFF. The chain combines TRBV28 with TRBJ1-1; the D gene is possibly TRBD1 (5 bases). CDR3 size: 14 residues. The V end was cut by 9 bases, the J end by 6 bases, with 20 bases between. In germline, CDR1 is MDHEN, CDR2 SYDVKM.

This clonotype was seen a few times. CDR3 in amino acids: CASGLDPRGGYTF. Here the CDR3 DNA reads TGTGCTAGTGGTTTGGACCCCAGGGGCGGCTACACCTTC. The chain has TRBV12-5 and TRBJ1-2, with a weak D call TRBD1 (6 bases). The CDR3 spans 13 residues. V was shortened by 1 base and J by 8 bases, with 11 bases between the two germline ends. Germline CDR1 and CDR2: LGHNT and FRNRAP.

This clonotype was observed many times. The J gene is TRBJ2-5, the V gene TRBV3-1; D may correspond to TRBD1 or TRBD2 (5 bases each). This CDR3 is 13 amino acids long. V was clipped by 1 base and J by 4 bases, with 7 bases between them. From germline, CDR1 is LGHDT and CDR2 YNNKEL (reference sequence). The CDR3 loop is CASSQGDLETQYF. CDR3 sequence (DNA): TGTGCCAGCAGCCAAGGGGACCTAGAGACCCAGTACTTC.

This clonotype came up many times. CDR3 residues: CASSLLAELSSYNEQFF. As DNA, the CDR3 is TGTGCCAGCAGCCTACTAGCGGAACTCAGCTCCTACAATGAGCAGTTCTTC. This chain uses TRBV11-2 with TRBJ2-1; 8 bases match TRBD2. After removal of 5 bases from V and 0 bases from J, the junction contained 9 bases not matched to a gene. CDR1 SGHAT and CDR2 FQNNGV come from the germline V gene. The CDR3 length is 17 residues. Filled out from reference TRBV11-2 and TRBJ2-1, the complete variable domain reads EAGVAQSPRYKIIEKRQSVAFWCNPISGHATLYWYQQILGQGPKLLIQFQNNGVVDDSQLPKDRFSAERLKGVDSTLKIQPAKLEDSAVYLCASSLLAELSSYNEQFFGPGTRLTVL.

A few counts support this clonotype. The rearrangement uses TRBV10-3 and TRBJ1-4, with 9 bases lining up with TRBD1. Per germline, CDR1 ENHRY and CDR2 SYGVKD. V gave up 3 bases and J gave up 13 bases; unmatched junction bases: 3. This CDR3 has 12 residues. The CDR3 region is CAISDVTGGLFF. CDR3 nucleotide sequence: TGTGCCATCAGTGATGTGACAGGGGGACTGTTTTTT.

This clonotype was seen ten or more times. V and J are TRBV18 and TRBJ2-3, with D possibly called TRBD1 or TRBD2 (5 bases each). Trimming removed 3 bases from V and 5 bases from J, with 9 bases in between. This CDR3 is built from 13 residues. Per germline, CDR1 KGHSH and CDR2 LQKENI. CDR3 nucleotide sequence: TGTGCCAGCTCACCGGGGGTCAGAGATACGCAGTATTTT. It translates to CASSPGVRDTQYF.

This clonotype was observed at least ten times. The chain is built from TRBV12-3 or TRBV12-4 and TRBJ2-5; 9 bases align to TRBD2. The CDR3 has 15 amino acids. Trimming removed 3 bases from V and 5 bases from J; junction bases left unmatched: 7. CDR3 coding DNA: TGTGCCAGCAGTTTCAGCGGGGGGAATCGGGAGACCCAGTACTTC. Its protein product is CASSFSGGNRETQYF.

This clonotype has at least ten counts. V gene TRBV30 combines with J gene TRBJ1-4; D is possibly TRBD1 (6 bases). Germline assignment: CDR1 GTSNPN and CDR2 SVGIG (reference sequence). This CDR3 has 14 amino acids. Trimming removed 4 bases from V and 5 bases from J, with 14 bases in between. DNA for the CDR3: TGTGCCTGGAAGGGGGGGGACGGAAATGAAAAACTGTTTTTT. Translated: CAWKGGDGNEKLFF.

This clonotype came up a few times. The CDR3 spells CASRDPGNYGYTF. The CDR3 DNA reads TGTGCCAGCAGGGATCCGGGGAACTATGGCTACACCTTC. This chain joins TRBV7-3 and TRBJ1-2; D gene unclear. From germline, CDR1 is SGHTA and CDR2 FQGTGA. CDR3 length equals 13 residues. The ends were cut back, 6 bases at V and 2 bases at J, with 10 bases in the middle.

The V gene is TRBV4-1, the J gene TRBJ2-7, with TRBD1 identical over 7 bases. Germline CDR1 is MGHRA and CDR2 is YSYEKL. The J segment lost 3 bases and the V segment lost 1 base, leaving 3 bases of the junction unmatched. CDR3 length: 14 residues. The CDR3 coding sequence is TGCGCCAGCAGCCAAGTAGGGGGCGACTACGAGCAGTACTTC. Residues: CASSQVGGDYEQYF.

This clonotype was counted only a few times. The rearrangement uses TRBV5-5 and TRBJ2-7; D remains ambiguous. V lost 4 bases and J lost 2, with 13 bases in between. Germline V gene data show CDR1 as SGHKS and CDR2 as YYEKEE (reference sequence). This CDR3 contains 14 residues. The CDR3 region is CASSHSGVPYEQYV. As DNA, the CDR3 is TGTGCCAGCAGCCACAGTGGGGTCCCCTACGAGCAGTACGTC.

This clonotype was found many times. The chain carries TRBV28 and TRBJ2-1, with 14 bases that match TRBD2. CDR3 length: 16 residues. V trimming: 5 bases; J trimming: 4 bases; junction bases outside the gene matches: 4. Germline CDR1 is MDHEN and CDR2 is SYDVKM. The CDR3 protein is CASSTRLAGGYNEQFF. The CDR3 region has the DNA TGTGCCAGCAGTACCCGACTAGCGGGGGGGTACAATGAGCAGTTCTTC.

Ten or more counts support this clonotype. This chain links TRBV6-2 or TRBV6-3 with TRBJ2-5; D is ambiguous. CDR3 length: 14 residues. The V gene lost 0 bases and the J gene lost 5 bases, with 10 bases spanning the gap. Germline V gene lookup returns CDR1 MNHEY and CDR2 SVGEGT. The CDR3 region is CASSYSTFGETQYF. CDR3 DNA sequence: TGTGCCAGCAGTTACTCCACATTCGGGGAGACCCAGTACTTC.

Points on this clonotype: An end of the junction differs from the germline gene, which may be a read error. CDR3 residues: CASSRTSGRHEQFF. CDR3 in DNA: TGTGCCAGCAGTCGGACTAGCGGGAGGCATGAGCAATTCTTC. The chain employs TRBV2 and TRBJ2-1; TRBD2 matches 14 bases. Looked up from germline, CDR1 is SNHLY and CDR2 is FYNNEI. This CDR3 contains 14 residues.

This clonotype was observed a few times. This chain uses TRBV7-3 with TRBJ2-1; maybe TRBD1 (7 bases). This CDR3 region has 15 residues. The germline CDR1 and CDR2 sequences are SGHTA and FQGTGA. The V end lost 2 bases, the J end lost 3 bases, and 11 bases lay between the germline ends. CDR3 DNA: TGTGCCAGCAGCTTACAGGGGGGTATCTACAATGAGCAGTTCTTC. Its protein is CASSLQGGIYNEQFF.

This clonotype has just a few counts. V is TRBV12-3 or TRBV12-4 and J is TRBJ1-5; 8 nucleotides match TRBD1. Losses at the gene ends were 6 bases for V and 4 bases for J; bases not matched to a gene: 5. There are 14 residues in the CDR3. CDR3 nucleotide sequence: TGTGCCAGCAGCCCGGGACAGGTAAATCAGCCCCAGCATTTT. Translated, it gives CASSPGQVNQPQHF.

This clonotype was observed once. This may arise from a read error, as a much more abundant clone is one base away. The gene calls are TRBV19 and TRBJ2-2, with 9 positions matching TRBD2. In germline, CDR1 is LNHDA, CDR2 SQIVND (reference sequence). J gave up 5 bases and V 4 bases, and 8 bases lay outside the gene matches. The CDR3 sequence is 16 residues long. In DNA, the CDR3 is TGTGCCAGTAGTACACAACCAGCGGGAGGTACCGGGGAGCTGTTTTTT. Amino acid sequence: CASSTQPAGGTGELFF.

Ten or more counts support this clonotype. This chain uses TRBV12-3 or TRBV12-4 with TRBJ2-5; 7 bases map to TRBD1. The CDR3 runs to 15 residues. Trimming took 6 bases from V and 4 from J; bases not matched to a gene: 11. This CDR3 reads CASSSRQGGTETQYF. The CDR3 DNA reads as TGTGCCAGCAGCTCCCGACAGGGTGGGACAGAGACCCAGTACTTC.

Many counts were recorded for this clonotype. V and J are TRBV28 and TRBJ1-4, with a possible D match to TRBD1 (5 bases). V was pared by 4 bases and J by 8 bases, with 17 bases between. This CDR3 has 15 amino acids. Per germline, CDR1 MDHEN and CDR2 SYDVKM. The CDR3 DNA reads as TGTGCCAGCAGTTCTGACAGTTTTTCGTCCGAAAAACTGTTTTTT. This translates into CASSSDSFSSEKLFF. Full variable domain (outside the CDR3, taken from reference TRBV28 and TRBJ1-4): DVKVTQSSRYLVKRTGEKVFLECVQDMDHENMFWYRQDPGLGLRLIYFSYDVKMKEKGDIPEGYSVSREKKERFSLILESASTNQTSMYLCASSSDSFSSEKLFFGSGTQLSVL.

This clonotype was picked up many times. The chain has TRBV27 and TRBJ2-1; D is perhaps TRBD1 or TRBD2 (5 bases each). The CDR3 is 13 residues long. Germline CDR1 is MNHEY and CDR2 is SMNVEV (reference sequence). Trimming pared 0 bases from V and 8 bases from J, leaving 8 bases between. CDR3 residues: CASSLSVGDEQFF. The DNA of the CDR3 is TGTGCCAGCAGTTTATCCGTGGGGGATGAGCAGTTCTTC.

The sample holds a few counts of this clonotype. V and J are TRBV5-5 and TRBJ1-4, with 10 bases matching TRBD1. The CDR3 spans 15 residues. The V and J ends lost 4 bases and 8 bases, in that order; junction bases with no gene match: 8. Germline CDR1 and CDR2: SGHKS and YYEKEE (reference sequence). CDR3 nucleotide sequence: TGTGCCAGCAGCGAACCCGGGACAGGGGACGAAAAACTGTTTTTT. Protein product: CASSEPGTGDEKLFF.

This clonotype was counted a few times. This chain links TRBV24-1 with TRBJ2-7; 8 bases agree with TRBD1. V dropped 2 bases and J dropped 0; count of bases not matched to a gene: 2. The CDR3 extends over 15 amino acids. Looked up from germline, CDR1 is KGHDR and CDR2 is SFDVKD. CDR3 in amino acids: CATSDWTGTSYEQYF. CDR3 nucleotides: TGTGCCACCAGTGATTGGACAGGGACCTCCTACGAGCAGTACTTC.

This clonotype was observed a few times. This chain connects TRBV9 to TRBJ2-3; possible D gene TRBD1, 6 bases. Germline V CDR1 and CDR2: SGDLS, YYNGEE. Trimming took off 2 bases at V and 9 bases at J, with 10 bases between the two ends. The CDR3 has 12 amino acids. The CDR3 loop reads CASSVLQGTQYF. The CDR3 bases are TGTGCCAGCAGCGTCCTACAGGGAACGCAGTATTTT.